A single sample is the source of the 22 T cell receptor beta chains below, sequenced in a study of blood T cell repertoires in COVID-19. Using immunoSEQ multiplex PCR, the repertoire was profiled, and TCRdb retains in-frame clones only, with some absent. The sample yields about 91,000 clones, more than 75% seen once. The sequenced material came from peripheral blood. The source is a man between 65 and 79 years old with acute or convalescent COVID-19.

The CDR3 nucleotides are TGTGCCATCAGTGAGTCGTTCGGCGGTAGAACCCCCTACGAGCAGTACGTC. This sequence encodes CAISESFGGRTPYEQYV. This rearrangement joins TRBV10-3 to TRBJ2-7; D not certain. Trimming took 0 bases from V and 2 from J, leaving 17 bases between them. The CDR3 contains 17 residues. Germline assignment: CDR1 ENHRY and CDR2 SYGVKD.

The CDR3 sequence is CASSLRLENYAGELFF. The CDR3 DNA reads TGTGCCAGCAGCTTACGACTAGAAAATTACGCCGGGGAGCTGTTTTTT. The J gene is TRBJ2-2, the V gene TRBV13; maybe TRBD2 (6 bases). Germline V gives CDR1 PRHDT, CDR2 FYEKMQ (reference sequence). With 2 bases removed from V and 6 bases from J, the gap between germline ends came to 16 bases. This CDR3 spans 16 amino acids. The full variable domain, completed using reference TRBV13 and TRBJ2-2, is AAGVIQSPRHLIKEKRETATLKCYPIPRHDTVYWYQQGPGQDPQFLISFYEKMQSDKGSIPDRFSAQQFSDYHSELNMSSLELGDSALYFCASSLRLENYAGELFFGEGSRLTVL.

This sequence joins TRBV12-5 and TRBJ2-6; possible D gene TRBD2, 6 bases. The CDR3 is made up of 16 amino acids. Trimming removed 0 bases at V and 3 bases at J, with 9 bases between. Germline loops: CDR1 LGHNT, CDR2 FRNRAP. CDR3 protein: CASGLVLGGGANVLTF. CDR3 bases: TGTGCTAGTGGTTTGGTATTGGGAGGTGGGGCCAACGTCCTGACTTTC.

The count of this clone is one. This chain uses TRBV2 with TRBJ2-7, with 7 bases aligning to TRBD1. The length of the CDR3 is 13 residues. Germline values: CDR1 SNHLY, CDR2 FYNNEI. J lost 5 bases, V lost 2 bases, and 3 bases had no gene match. The CDR3 is CASSENRGNEQYF. CDR3 in DNA: TGTGCCAGCAGTGAAAACAGGGGAAACGAGCAGTACTTC.

The chain joins TRBV5-5 to TRBJ2-6; no clear D gene. This CDR3 contains 15 residues. Germline V gene data show CDR1 as SGHKS and CDR2 as YYEKEE (reference sequence). Trimming removed 3 bases from V and 3 bases from J, with 10 bases in between. Written as DNA, the CDR3 is TGTGCCAGCAGCTCGTTGTCCCTTGGGGCCAACGTCCTGACTTTC. Translation: CASSSLSLGANVLTF.

This clone was seen many times. The rearrangement uses TRBV7-6 and TRBJ2-5; maybe TRBD2 (5 bases). Trimming shortened V by 1 base and J by 4 bases, and 19 bases separated the two germline ends. Germline V gene sequence: CDR1 SGHVS, CDR2 FNYEAQ. CDR3 length equals 17 residues. The CDR3 is CASSLGPRQTEAETQYF. The CDR3 region has the DNA TGTGCCAGCAGCTTAGGGCCCAGACAAACGGAGGCAGAGACCCAGTACTTC.

This chain links TRBV19 with TRBJ1-1; perhaps TRBD1 as D (6 bases). The CDR3 extends over 11 amino acids. Germline-derived CDR1 and CDR2 are LNHDA and SQIVND (reference sequence). With 4 bases removed from V and 8 bases from J, the gap between germline ends came to 8 bases. CDR3 in amino acids: CASSRTAEAFF. The CDR3 coding sequence is TGTGCCAGTAGTAGGACAGCCGAAGCTTTCTTT.

This chain connects TRBV9 to TRBJ1-2; no clear D. V was shortened by 0 bases and J by 3 bases, with 12 bases between the two germline ends. This CDR3 region has 15 residues. Germline CDR1 is SGDLS and CDR2 is YYNGEE. CDR3: CASSVDAGFDYGYTF. The CDR3 DNA follows: TGTGCCAGCAGCGTAGACGCAGGCTTTGACTATGGCTACACCTTC. The whole variable domain, remainder taken from reference TRBV9 and TRBJ1-2, is DSGVTQTPKHLITATGQRVTLRCSPRSGDLSVYWYQQSLDQGLQFLIQYYNGEERAKGNILERFSAQQFPDLHSELNLSSLELGDSALYFCASSVDAGFDYGYTFGSGTRLTVV.

The chain uses TRBV6-5 and TRBJ2-1, with a possible D match to TRBD2 (6 bases). This CDR3 region has 14 residues. V gave up 8 bases and J gave up 6 bases, with 17 bases separating them. The germline V gene has CDR1 MNHEY and CDR2 SVGAGI. The CDR3 here is CASGRDWGSNEQFF. CDR3 nucleotide sequence: TGTGCCAGCGGCAGGGACTGGGGGAGCAATGAGCAGTTCTTC.

The rearrangement uses TRBV4-1 and TRBJ2-5, with D maybe TRBD2 (7 bases). The CDR3 is made up of 17 amino acids. Germline CDR1 MGHRA, CDR2 YSYEKL. The germline V and J ends were trimmed by 2 bases and 1 base, with 17 bases remaining between them. The CDR3 sequence is CASSQLALGGGQETQYF. The CDR3 bases are TGCGCCAGCAGCCAACTCGCTCTGGGAGGGGGCCAAGAGACCCAGTACTTC.

J is TRBJ2-7 and V is TRBV5-4; TRBD2 matches at 7 bases. J gave up 4 bases and V 4 bases, and 17 bases lay outside the gene matches. This CDR3 region has 17 residues. Germline-derived CDR1 and CDR2 are SGHNT and YYREEE (reference sequence). CDR3 amino acids: CASSPFGGRGGDYEQYF. The CDR3 DNA sequence: TGTGCCAGCAGCCCCTTCGGAGGGAGGGGCGGGGATTACGAGCAGTACTTC.

In its sample, this clone was seen a few times. The chain has TRBV5-5 and TRBJ1-4; D remains ambiguous. Trimming took off 2 bases at V and 7 bases at J, with 9 bases between the two ends. In germline, CDR1 is SGHKS, CDR2 YYEKEE (reference sequence). CDR3 size: 13 residues. CDR3 residues: CASSFVSGEKLFF. The CDR3 DNA reads TGTGCCAGCAGCTTCGTGTCGGGTGAAAAACTGTTTTTT.

The rearrangement joins TRBV4-1 to TRBJ1-1; no definite D call. This CDR3 is 16 amino acids long. Trimming cost V 0 bases and J 4 bases, with 15 bases left between them. Germline V lookup: CDR1 MGHRA, CDR2 YSYEKL. The CDR3 bases are TGCGCCAGCAGCCAAGATATTATCTCGGTTTTCACTGAAGCTTTCTTT. Protein product: CASSQDIISVFTEAFF.

In its sample, this clone was seen once. The chain recombines TRBV20-1 with TRBJ1-6; tentative D call: TRBD1 (6 bases). The CDR3 extends over 15 amino acids. V dropped 3 bases and J dropped 8 bases, with 17 bases sitting between them. Germline loops: CDR1 DFQATT, CDR2 SNEGSKA (reference sequence). For the CDR3, the DNA is TGCAGTGCTAGTTCTACAGGGAGAGCCGATTCACCCCTCCACTTT. The encoded protein is CSASSTGRADSPLHF.

The rearrangement uses TRBV6-5 and TRBJ2-5; D unclear. In germline, CDR1 is MNHEY, CDR2 SVGAGI. V shed 5 bases and J shed 5 bases, with 15 bases lying between them. This CDR3 comprises 14 residues. The CDR3 here is CASSPTFPRETQYF. The CDR3 DNA follows: TGTGCCAGCAGTCCGACGTTCCCCAGGGAGACCCAGTACTTC.

The gene calls are TRBV28 and TRBJ1-2; D is unclear. The germline V and J ends were trimmed by 5 bases and 6 bases, with 10 bases remaining between them. The CDR3 extends over 12 amino acids. Germline CDR1 and CDR2: MDHEN and SYDVKM. This CDR3 is CASSGAGNGYTF. The CDR3 coding sequence is TGTGCCAGCAGTGGCGCGGGAAATGGCTACACCTTC.

The chain joins TRBV24-1 to TRBJ1-5; D remains ambiguous. Between the trimmed V and J ends, which lost 1 base and 5 bases, there was a span of 5 bases. Per germline, CDR1 KGHDR and CDR2 SFDVKD. The CDR3 is made up of 13 amino acids. The CDR3 bases are TGTGCCACCAGTGATTTCCCAGATCAGCCCCAGCATTTT. Amino acid sequence: CATSDFPDQPQHF.

The CDR3 sequence is CASSDSSVWSVDTQYF. As DNA, the CDR3 is TGTGCCAGCAGTGACTCTTCGGTGTGGTCGGTAGATACGCAGTATTTT. The J gene is TRBJ2-3, the V gene TRBV6-4, with D uncertain. V was trimmed by 0 bases and J by 5 bases, leaving 15 bases between them. The CDR3 length is 16 residues. The V gene's germline CDR1 is MRHNA and CDR2 SNTAGT.

The chain has TRBV7-3 and TRBJ2-1; a weak D match, TRBD2 (6 bases). Germline V lookup: CDR1 SGHTA, CDR2 FQGTGA. CDR3 size: 14 residues. The V and J ends lost 2 bases and 5 bases respectively, with 10 bases between them. The CDR3 nucleotides read TGTGCCAGCAGCTTAGGAGGGGCGGACAATGAGCAGTTCTTC. Amino acid sequence: CASSLGGADNEQFF.

The table lists this clone with a count of one. The chain couples TRBV10-3 to TRBJ2-1, with 8 bases that match TRBD2. The CDR3 spans 16 residues. V trimming: 0 bases; J trimming: 6 bases; junction bases outside the gene matches: 7. CDR1 and CDR2 from the germline V gene are ENHRY and SYGVKD. In nucleotides, the CDR3 is TGTGCCATCAGTGAGTCGGGTAGCGGGACGGGCAATGAGCAGTTCTTC. Translation gives CAISESGSGTGNEQFF.

The rearrangement links TRBV6-4 to TRBJ1-1; D remains ambiguous. Germline CDR1 and CDR2: MRHNA and SNTAGT. The CDR3 spans 13 residues. The V gene lost 6 bases and the J gene lost 5 bases, with 13 bases spanning the gap. The CDR3 is CASSLDLGTEAFF. The DNA of the CDR3 is TGTGCCAGCAGCCTAGACCTTGGGACTGAAGCTTTCTTT.

V and J are TRBV7-2 and TRBJ2-3; TRBD2 matches at 8 bases. The CDR3 loop spans 16 amino acids. CDR1 SGHTA and CDR2 FQGNSA come from the germline V gene. The ends lost 4 bases at V and 0 bases at J; junction bases unmatched: 6. CDR3 residues: CASSSLAGWSTDTQYF. The CDR3 DNA follows: TGTGCCAGCAGCTCGTTAGCGGGGTGGAGCACAGATACGCAGTATTTT. The entire variable domain, with the rest obtained from reference TRBV7-2 and TRBJ2-3, is as follows: GAGVSQSPSNKVTEKGKDVELRCDPISGHTALYWYRQSLGQGLEFLIYFQGNSAPDKSGLPSDRFSAERTGGSVSTLTIQRTQQEDSAVYLCASSSLAGWSTDTQYFGPGTRLTVL.